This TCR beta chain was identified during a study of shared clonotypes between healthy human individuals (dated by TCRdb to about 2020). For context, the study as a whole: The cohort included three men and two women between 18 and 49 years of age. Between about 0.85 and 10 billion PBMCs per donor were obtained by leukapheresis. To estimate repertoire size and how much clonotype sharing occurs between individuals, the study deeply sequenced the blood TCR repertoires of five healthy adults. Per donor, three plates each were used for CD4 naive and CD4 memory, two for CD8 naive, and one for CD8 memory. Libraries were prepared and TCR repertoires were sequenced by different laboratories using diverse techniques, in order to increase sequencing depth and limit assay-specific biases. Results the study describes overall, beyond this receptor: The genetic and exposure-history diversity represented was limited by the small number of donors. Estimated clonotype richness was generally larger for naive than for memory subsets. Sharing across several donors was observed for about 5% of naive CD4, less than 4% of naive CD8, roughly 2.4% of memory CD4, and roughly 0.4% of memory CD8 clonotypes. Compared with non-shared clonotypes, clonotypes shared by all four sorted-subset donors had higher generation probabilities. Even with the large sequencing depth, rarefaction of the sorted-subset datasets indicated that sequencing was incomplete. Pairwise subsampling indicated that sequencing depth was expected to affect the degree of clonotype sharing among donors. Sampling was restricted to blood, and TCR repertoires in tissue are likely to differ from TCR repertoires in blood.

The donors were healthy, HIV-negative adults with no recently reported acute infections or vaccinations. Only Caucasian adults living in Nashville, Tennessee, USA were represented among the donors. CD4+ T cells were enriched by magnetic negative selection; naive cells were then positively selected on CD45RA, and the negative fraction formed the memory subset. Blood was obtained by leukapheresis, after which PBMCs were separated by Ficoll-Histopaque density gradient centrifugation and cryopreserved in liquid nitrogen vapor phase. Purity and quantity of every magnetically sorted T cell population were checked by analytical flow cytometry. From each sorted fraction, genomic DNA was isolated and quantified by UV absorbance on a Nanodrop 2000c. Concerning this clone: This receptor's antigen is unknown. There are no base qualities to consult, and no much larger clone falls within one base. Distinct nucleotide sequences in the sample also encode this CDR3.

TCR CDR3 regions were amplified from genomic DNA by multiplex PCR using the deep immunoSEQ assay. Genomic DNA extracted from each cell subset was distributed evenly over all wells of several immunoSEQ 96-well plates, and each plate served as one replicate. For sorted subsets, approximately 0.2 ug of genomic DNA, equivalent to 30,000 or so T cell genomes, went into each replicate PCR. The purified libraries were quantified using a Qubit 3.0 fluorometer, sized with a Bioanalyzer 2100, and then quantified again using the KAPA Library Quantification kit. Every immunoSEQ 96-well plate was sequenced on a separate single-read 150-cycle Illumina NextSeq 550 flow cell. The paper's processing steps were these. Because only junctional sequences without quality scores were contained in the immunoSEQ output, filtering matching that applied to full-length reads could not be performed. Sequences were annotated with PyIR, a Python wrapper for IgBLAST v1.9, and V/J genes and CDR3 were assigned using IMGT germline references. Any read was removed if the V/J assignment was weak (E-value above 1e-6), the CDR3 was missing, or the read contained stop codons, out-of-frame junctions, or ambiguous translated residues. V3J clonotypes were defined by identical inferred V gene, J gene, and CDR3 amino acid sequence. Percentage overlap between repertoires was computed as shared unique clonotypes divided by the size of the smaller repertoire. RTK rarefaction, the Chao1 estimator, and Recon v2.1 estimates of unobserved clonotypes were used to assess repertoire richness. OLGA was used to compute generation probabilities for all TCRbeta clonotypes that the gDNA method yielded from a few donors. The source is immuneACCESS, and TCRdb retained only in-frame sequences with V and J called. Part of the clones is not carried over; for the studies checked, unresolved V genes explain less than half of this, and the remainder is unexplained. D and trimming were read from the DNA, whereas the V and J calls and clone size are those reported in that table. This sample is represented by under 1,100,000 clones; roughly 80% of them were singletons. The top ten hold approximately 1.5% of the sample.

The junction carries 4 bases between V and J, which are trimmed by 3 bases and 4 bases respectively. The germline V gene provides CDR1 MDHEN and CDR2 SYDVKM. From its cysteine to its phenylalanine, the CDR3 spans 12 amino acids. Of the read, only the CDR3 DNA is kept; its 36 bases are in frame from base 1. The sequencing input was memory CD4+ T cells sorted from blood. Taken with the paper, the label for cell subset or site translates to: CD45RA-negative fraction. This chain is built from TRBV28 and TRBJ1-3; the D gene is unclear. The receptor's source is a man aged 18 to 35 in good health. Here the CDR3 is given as CASSLLGNTIYF. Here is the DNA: TGTGCCAGCAGTTTGTTGGGAAACACCATATATTTT.